Included here is one T cell receptor beta chain sequence, with context. The antigen is not known. Study-wide results and caveats: Tumor Treg TCRs overlapped most with tumor naive CD4+ cells.

This CDR3 spans 12 amino acids. V lost 4 bases and J 7 bases, leaving 8 bases between the germline ends. Germline-derived CDR1 and CDR2 are SGHTS and YDEGEE. Via MiXCR, TCRdb re-called the 5' RACE reads, giving one row per CDR3 protein. The table lists tens of thousands of distinct CDR3 sequences, 24% of them singletons. The clonotype comes from a female donor with breast cancer. This chain links TRBV5-8 with TRBJ2-2, with D unresolved. The sample taken for sequencing was tumor-infiltrating naive CD4+ T cells sorted from the breast tumor. Subset indicated: naive CD4+ T cells, CD4+CD45RA+CD25-. This CDR3 is CASSGYGGELFF. CDR3 bases: TGTGCCAGCAGCGGTTATGGCGGGGAGCTGTTTTTT.